A selection of T cell receptor beta chains follows, all from one sample in a study of T cells in Graves' hyperthyroidism and ophthalmopathy. TCRdb redid the calling of the multiplex PCR reads with MiXCR, one entry per CDR3 protein. Of about 560,000 distinct CDR3 sequences listed, 15% to 18% are singletons. The sample taken for sequencing was blood. All receptors derive from a woman aged 25-40 years with Graves' hyperthyroidism. Each CDR3 is given with its conserved first and last residue. The D gene is left open where the match is weak. A row's size may be missing; if present it is once, few, many or a size class.

d_call	v_call	j_call	clone_size	cdr3_nt	cdr3_aa
TRBD1	TRBV29-1	TRBJ2-2	.	TGCAGCGTTACGACAGGGACGAACACCGGGGAGCTGTTTTTT	CSVTTGTNTGELFF
.	TRBV20-1	TRBJ2-3	many	TGCAGTGCTAGTTCGCTTCCCACAGATACGCAGTATTTT	CSASSLPTDTQYF
.	TRBV5-1	TRBJ2-2	many	TGCGCCAGCAGCTTGGATTCCGGGGAGCTGTTTTTT	CASSLDSGELFF
.	TRBV4-1	TRBJ2-2	few	TGCGCCAGCAGCGCAAGGTCCGGGAACACCGGGGAGCTGTTTTTT	CASSARSGNTGELFF
.	TRBV3-1	TRBJ1-1	.	TGTGCCAGCAACCGACCAACAGGGAGGATCACTGAAGCTTTCTTT	CASNRPTGRITEAFF
TRBD1	TRBV7-9	TRBJ2-7	many	TGTGCCAGCAGCTTACTGACAGGGACCTACGAGCAGTACTTC	CASSLLTGTYEQYF
TRBD2	TRBV4-1	TRBJ2-3	many	TGCGCCAGCAGCCTAGCGGGATTCACAGATACGCAGTATTTT	CASSLAGFTDTQYF
.	TRBV5-1	TRBJ1-1	.	TGCGCCAGCAGCTTGGTCAGGTTGAACACTGAAGCTTTCTTT	CASSLVRLNTEAFF
TRBD2	TRBV7-6	TRBJ2-1	few	TGTGCCAGCAGCACTCTAGCGGGAGGCCCAGATGAGCAGTTCTTC	CASSTLAGGPDEQFF
TRBD1	TRBV24-1	TRBJ1-1	few	TGTGCCACCAGTGCCACCCCGGGGGACAGCATGAACACTGAAGCTTTCTTT	CATSATPGDSMNTEAFF
.	TRBV7-6	TRBJ2-7	many	TGTGCCAGCAGCTTAGACGAGGGGCGGGGTCGCGAGCAGTACTTC	CASSLDEGRGREQYF
.	TRBV4-2	TRBJ2-1	.	TGTGCCAGCAGCCATCTCTCCGGGATTTACAGGGCCAATGAGCAGTTCTTC	CASSHLSGIYRANEQFF
TRBD1	TRBV28	TRBJ2-2	few	TGTGCCAGCAGTTCCGGACAGGGGGCCGGGGAGCTGTTTTTT	CASSSGQGAGELFF
.	TRBV10-3	TRBJ2-1	few	TGTGCCACCTACTTGGAGGGGGGGCAGTCTGGTGAGCAGTTCTTC	CATYLEGGQSGEQFF
.	TRBV5-5	TRBJ1-3	.	TGTGCCAGCAGCCCCTTCGGCACCGGAAACACCATATATTTT	CASSPFGTGNTIYF
TRBD1	TRBV7-3	TRBJ2-3	many	TGTGCCAGCAGCCACAGGGGCCAGCGCACAGATACGCAGTATTTT	CASSHRGQRTDTQYF
TRBD2	TRBV20-1	TRBJ2-3	many	TGCAGTGCTAGACGCCTAGCGGGAGGGGAGAGCACAGATACGCAGTATTTT	CSARRLAGGESTDTQYF
TRBD2	TRBV2	TRBJ2-5	many	TGTGCCAGCAGCCCCGGGAGGACTTACGAGACCCAGTACTTC	CASSPGRTYETQYF
TRBD1	TRBV30	TRBJ2-3	many	TGTGCCTGGGCACCAGGGACAGGGGTGGCAGATACGCAGTATTTT	CAWAPGTGVADTQYF
TRBD2	TRBV12-3/TRBV12-4	TRBJ2-5	many	TGTGCCAGCCATGTTAGCGGGGTCCAAGAGACCCAGTACTTC	CASHVSGVQETQYF
.	TRBV20-1	TRBJ2-1	many	TGCAGTGCTAGTGCGGCGGGGACGACCTACAATGAGCAGTTCTTC	CSASAAGTTYNEQFF
.	TRBV4-1	TRBJ2-7	.	TGCGCCAGCAGCCAAGAAAGCACTAGAGGGGCCGAGCAGTACTTC	CASSQESTRGAEQYF
.	TRBV6-1	TRBJ1-6	few	TGTGCCAGCAGTTACGCGGGGGATAATTCACCCCTCCACTTT	CASSYAGDNSPLHF
.	TRBV10-2	TRBJ1-1	many	TGCGCCAGCAGTGAGTCAGCTGAAGCTTTCTTT	CASSESAEAFF
.	TRBV24-1	TRBJ2-5	many	TGTGCCACCAGTGATTTGCGGTCCGGGGCCGAAGAGACCCAGTACTTC	CATSDLRSGAEETQYF
.	TRBV10-3	TRBJ2-1	.	TGTGCCATCAGTGAAACCCTAAATGAGCAGTTCTTC	CAISETLNEQFF
.	TRBV11-2	TRBJ2-3	.	TGTGCCAGCAGCCCCGGAGGTTGGTCCGGACCCCAAGATACGCAGTATTTT	CASSPGGWSGPQDTQYF
TRBD2	TRBV13	TRBJ2-3	many	TGTGCCAGCAGCCGAATAGGGACTAGCGGGATAACAGATACGCAGTATTTT	CASSRIGTSGITDTQYF
.	TRBV18	TRBJ2-7	many	TGTGCCAGCTCGCTCCGGGATGAAGGATACGAGCAGTACTTC	CASSLRDEGYEQYF
.	TRBV7-2	TRBJ2-3	many	TGTGCCAGCAGCTTAAGCACTGGGCGCACAGATACGCAGTATTTT	CASSLSTGRTDTQYF
.	TRBV29-1	TRBJ2-1	once	TGCAGCGTTGAGCGGAGTCCGGATGAGCAGTTCTTC	CSVERSPDEQFF
TRBD2	TRBV20-1	TRBJ2-1	many	TGCAGTGCTAGAGATGGGGGGGTTCTGGATGAGCAGTTCTTC	CSARDGGVLDEQFF
.	TRBV12-3/TRBV12-4	TRBJ1-2	few	TGTGCCAGCAGTCTGGGCCAAAATGGCTACACCTTC	CASSLGQNGYTF
.	TRBV5-1	TRBJ2-3	few	TGCGCCAGCAGCGCAGAGAACACAGATACGCAGTATTTT	CASSAENTDTQYF
.	TRBV6-1	TRBJ2-2	.	TGTGCCAGCAGTGTAAAGAGTCCCGGGGAGCTGTTTTTT	CASSVKSPGELFF
.	TRBV20-1	TRBJ1-2	many	TGCAGTGCTAGAGGGACGGCAAACTATGGCTACACCTTC	CSARGTANYGYTF
TRBD1	TRBV7-9	TRBJ2-5	many	TGTGCCAGCAGCCCCGGGACAGGGGGCGCGAGGGAGACCCAGTACTTC	CASSPGTGGARETQYF
.	TRBV29-1	TRBJ2-4	.	TGCAGCGTTGAAGAGGTCCGGGGGACCAAAAACATTCAGTACTTC	CSVEEVRGTKNIQYF
TRBD1	TRBV5-1	TRBJ1-1	many	TGCGCCAGCAGCACAAGGGGGCCTGGGAACACTGAAGCTTTCTTT	CASSTRGPGNTEAFF
.	TRBV10-3	TRBJ1-4	.	TGTGCCACCGCCGACGCGGGGGTTGCAACTAATGAAAAACTGTTTTTT	CATADAGVATNEKLFF
TRBD1	TRBV29-1	TRBJ1-2	.	TGCAGCGTTGAAGATTGGAACAGGGGGCGGGCTAACTATGGCTACACCTTC	CSVEDWNRGRANYGYTF
.	TRBV29-1	TRBJ2-3	many	TGCAGCGTTGACGGGGGATTGAAGAATACGCAGTATTTT	CSVDGGLKNTQYF
TRBD2	TRBV29-1	TRBJ2-1	many	TGCAGCGTTGAAGTCGCGGGAGAATACAATGAGCAGTTCTTC	CSVEVAGEYNEQFF
TRBD2	TRBV12-3/TRBV12-4	TRBJ2-7	many	TGTGCCAGCTGGGGGGGGGTATCTACGACTAGCGCTCCCTACGAGCAGTACTTC	CASWGGVSTTSAPYEQYF
.	TRBV24-1	TRBJ2-2	.	TGTGCCACCAGGACCGGGACGGGGGCGACCGGGGAGCTGTTTTTT	CATRTGTGATGELFF
.	TRBV19	TRBJ2-1	.	TGTGCCAGTAGTGGGACTTACAATGAGCAGTTCTTC	CASSGTYNEQFF
.	TRBV12-3/TRBV12-4	TRBJ1-6	many	TGTGCCAGCAGTTCTAACCCAATGGCGGATTCACCCCTCCACTTT	CASSSNPMADSPLHF
.	TRBV2	TRBJ1-2	many	TGTGCCAGCATCGAACTGAGGACTAACTATGGCTACACCTTC	CASIELRTNYGYTF
.	TRBV28	TRBJ1-4	many	TGTGCCAGCAATTCCCCTAACGGCGAAAAACTGTTTTTT	CASNSPNGEKLFF
TRBD1	TRBV6-5	TRBJ1-2	few	TGTGCCAGCAGTTACGGGACAGGGTGGGGCTACACCTTC	CASSYGTGWGYTF
TRBD1	TRBV6-2/TRBV6-3	TRBJ2-5	.	TGTGCCAGCAGAACGACAGGGTCAGAGACCCAGTACTTC	CASRTTGSETQYF
TRBD2	TRBV28	TRBJ2-1	.	TGTGCCAGCAGTTATAGCGGGGGGGCCAATGAGCAGTTCTTC	CASSYSGGANEQFF